Below, 31 T cell receptor beta chains from the same sample are listed, as sequenced in a study of regulatory dendritic cells for organ transplantation (dated by TCRdb to the late 2010s). Sorted T cell subsets were CFSE-labeled and co-cultured for 4 to 5 days with allogeneic regulatory or mature dendritic cells at a 1:10 DC:T ratio. Preparation of the library involved the immunoSEQ multiplex PCR assay. TCRdb's version of the immuneACCESS table is confined to in-frame rearrangements and falls short of the full clone set. An unresolved V gene accounts for under half of the shortfall where checked; the remainder is of unknown origin. The sample contains 9,500 to 14,000 clones, around 92% of them found a single time. The ten largest clones capture 0.4% to 0.45% of the sample. No antigens are known for them. The sequencing sample was made of naive CD8+ T cells from blood cultured with dendritic cells. Sample cell subset or site, as interpreted from the label and publication: CD45RA+ naive T cells. All receptors derive from a human donor in good health.

This clone was counted a few times. The chain combines TRBV6-5 with TRBJ1-4; D is undetermined. CDR1 and CDR2 (germline): MNHEY, SVGAGI. The CDR3 totals 16 residues. Deletions cut 0 bases from V and 8 bases from J, with 16 bases between. CDR3 loop: CASSYSIRGPREKLFF. Here the CDR3 DNA reads TGTGCCAGCAGTTACTCGATTCGAGGTCCCCGAGAAAAACTGTTTTTT.

V usage is TRBV7-2 and J usage is TRBJ2-1, with 7 positions matching TRBD2. The J segment lost 9 bases and the V segment lost 1 base, leaving 15 bases of the junction unmatched. This CDR3 is built from 17 residues. The germline V gene encodes CDR1 SGHTA and CDR2 FQGNSA. DNA of the CDR3: TGTGCCAGCAGCTTAGATCGAGTAGGGCGGGAGCGTGTTGAGCAGTTCTTC. Its translation: CASSLDRVGRERVEQFF.

This clone was recorded once. V usage is TRBV27 and J usage is TRBJ1-2, with 9 bases fitting TRBD1. Germline V gene lookup returns CDR1 MNHEY and CDR2 SMNVEV (reference sequence). The CDR3 runs 19 residues. Trimming took 5 bases from V and 3 from J; bases not matched to a gene: 19. In DNA form, the CDR3 reads TGTGCCAGCAGTATAACCCGGGGACAGGGTATAGAAAGAGACTATGGCTACACCTTC. Protein sequence: CASSITRGQGIERDYGYTF.

The CDR3 nucleotides are TGCGCCAGCAGCCAAGATATCGGGACCGCGTCACTCGGCTACACCTTC. Its protein is CASSQDIGTASLGYTF. This sequence joins TRBV4-3 and TRBJ1-2; the D gene is possibly TRBD1 (5 bases). Germline values: CDR1 LGHNA, CDR2 YSLEER. This CDR3 is 16 amino acids long. The V and J ends lost 0 bases and 8 bases respectively, with 19 bases between them.

The chain employs TRBV18 and TRBJ2-7; TRBD1 agrees at 7 bases. Germline CDR1 and CDR2: KGHSH and LQKENI. The CDR3 totals 13 residues. V shed 3 bases, J shed 4 bases, and the junction held 3 bases outside the gene matches. CDR3 amino acids: CASSPGTAYEQYF. In nucleotides, the CDR3 is TGTGCCAGCTCACCCGGGACAGCTTACGAGCAGTACTTC. The full variable domain, with the rest looked up from reference TRBV18 and TRBJ2-7, is NAGVMQNPRHLVRRRGQEARLRCSPMKGHSHVYWYRQLPEEGLKFMVYLQKENIIDESGMPKERFSAEFPKEGPSILRIQQVVRGDSAAYFCASSPGTAYEQYFGPGTRLTVT.

This rearrangement joins TRBV28 to TRBJ2-7; 8 bases fit TRBD2. The CDR3 has 15 amino acids. From germline, CDR1 is MDHEN and CDR2 SYDVKM. With V trimmed by 6 bases and J by 2 bases, 9 bases remained unmatched. The CDR3 loop is CASRHQGLGTYEQYF. The CDR3 nucleotides are TGTGCCAGCAGACATCAGGGACTAGGGACCTACGAGCAGTACTTC.

This chain uses TRBV5-4 with TRBJ2-1; no reliable D call. The CDR3 length is 12 residues. Germline CDR1 is SGHNT and CDR2 is YYREEE (reference sequence). V was shortened by 3 bases and J by 8 bases, with 9 bases between the two germline ends. The CDR3 sequence: CASSYKRDEQFF. CDR3 DNA: TGTGCCAGCAGCTATAAACGGGATGAGCAGTTCTTC.

This chain uses TRBV28 with TRBJ1-5, with unresolved D. This CDR3 region has 14 residues. V lost 5 bases, J lost 4 bases, and 12 bases lay in between. The germline CDR1 and CDR2 sequences are MDHEN and SYDVKM. Here the CDR3 DNA reads TGTGCCAGCAGTCAGACGGATATTAATCAGCCCCAGCATTTT. Protein: CASSQTDINQPQHF. The full variable domain, with the rest looked up from reference TRBV28 and TRBJ1-5, is DVKVTQSSRYLVKRTGEKVFLECVQDMDHENMFWYRQDPGLGLRLIYFSYDVKMKEKGDIPEGYSVSREKKERFSLILESASTNQTSMYLCASSQTDINQPQHFGDGTRLSIL.

The CDR3 here is CASSLATQDTQYF. The CDR3 coding sequence is TGTGCCAGCAGCTTGGCTACACAAGATACGCAGTATTTT. The chain carries TRBV5-4 and TRBJ2-3, with D uncertain. This CDR3 contains 13 residues. The V end was cut by 0 bases, the J end by 5 bases, with 7 bases between. Germline CDR1 and CDR2: SGHNT and YYREEE (reference sequence).

The chain joins TRBV4-1 to TRBJ2-2; D perhaps matches TRBD2 (6 bases). This CDR3 is 15 amino acids long. Germline V gene data show CDR1 as MGHRA and CDR2 as YSYEKL. V was cut by 1 base and J by 4 bases, with 10 bases left in between. The CDR3 DNA sequence: TGCGCCAGCAGCCAAGTGTCCGGGGGCACCGGGGAGCTGTTTTTT. This codes for CASSQVSGGTGELFF.

The chain joins TRBV29-1 to TRBJ1-2; no clear D. This CDR3 has 11 residues. Trimming stripped 5 bases from V and 1 base from J, with 5 bases between. Germline V lookup: CDR1 SQVTM, CDR2 ANQGSEA. CDR3 DNA sequence: TGCAGCGTTTATGGTAACTATGGCTACACCTTC. This encodes CSVYGNYGYTF.

The V gene is TRBV4-3, the J gene TRBJ2-7, with D possibly TRBD2 on 6 matching bases. Trimming removed 1 base from V and 1 base from J, with 14 bases in between. The CDR3 length is 16 residues. Looked up from germline, CDR1 is LGHNA and CDR2 is YSLEER. CDR3 residues: CASSQGAGAGSYEQYF. The CDR3 DNA reads TGCGCCAGCAGCCAAGGAGCGGGTGCTGGTTCCTACGAGCAGTACTTC.

The CDR3 nucleotides read TGCGCCAGCAGCCAAGATTCTAGGGGACAAGGGACCTACGAGCAGTACTTC. It encodes CASSQDSRGQGTYEQYF. The genes are TRBV4-3 and TRBJ2-7, with D possibly being TRBD1 (6 bases). Germline V gene lookup returns CDR1 LGHNA and CDR2 YSLEER. This CDR3 region has 17 residues. Trimming stripped 0 bases from V and 2 bases from J, with 17 bases between.

This chain links TRBV9 with TRBJ2-7; no reliable D call. The V gene lost 3 bases and the J gene lost 2 bases, with 12 bases spanning the gap. Germline-derived CDR1 and CDR2 are SGDLS and YYNGEE. There are 14 residues in the CDR3. The CDR3 region is CASSGSRLPYEQYF. The CDR3 bases are TGTGCCAGCAGCGGATCACGTTTACCCTACGAGCAGTACTTC.

J is TRBJ2-7 and V is TRBV7-6; D gene uncertain. V gave up 6 bases and J gave up 5 bases, with 11 bases separating them. CDR1 is SGHVS and CDR2 is FNYEAQ in the germline V gene. This CDR3 comprises 12 residues. In DNA form, the CDR3 reads TGTGCCAGCAGGGCTGGCGTGGACGAGCAGTACTTC. Translating gives CASRAGVDEQYF.

The V gene is TRBV29-1, the J gene TRBJ1-5; no firm D call. V lost 6 bases and J lost 3, with 15 bases in between. The CDR3 covers 14 residues. CDR1 is SQVTM and CDR2 is ANQGSEA in the germline V gene. CDR3 region: CSVSSGQDNQPQHF. The CDR3 bases are TGCAGCGTCAGCTCGGGTCAGGACAATCAGCCCCAGCATTTT.

The chain couples TRBV4-1 to TRBJ2-1, with D hard to call. The CDR3 has 13 residues. Per germline, CDR1 MGHRA and CDR2 YSYEKL. Trimming stripped 8 bases from V and 7 bases from J, with 15 bases between. The CDR3, as DNA: TGCGCCAGCGGGTGGTCCCTTACGAATGAGCAGTTCTTC. It is translated as CASGWSLTNEQFF.

The chain links TRBV7-9 to TRBJ2-7; D unresolved. Germline V gene lookup returns CDR1 SEHNR and CDR2 FQNEAQ (reference sequence). The CDR3 covers 12 residues. V was trimmed by 2 bases and J by 2 bases, leaving 4 bases between them. The CDR3 coding sequence is TGTGCCAGCAGCTTACCACCCTACGAGCAGTACTTC. Its translation: CASSLPPYEQYF. The variable domain in full, with the rest retrieved from reference TRBV7-9 and TRBJ2-7, is DTGVSQNPRHKITKRGQNVTFRCDPISEHNRLYWYRQTLGQGPEFLTYFQNEAQLEKSRLLSDRFSAERPKGSFSTLEIQRTEQGDSAMYLCASSLPPYEQYFGPGTRLTVT.

The chain combines TRBV7-9 with TRBJ2-5; D not certain. V lost 0 bases to trimming and J lost 2 bases, with 10 bases between them. The germline gives CDR1 SEHNR, CDR2 FQNEAQ (reference sequence). This CDR3 is 15 amino acids long. The CDR3 protein is CASSLAQRSQETQYF. In nucleotides, the CDR3 is TGTGCCAGCAGCTTAGCCCAGCGATCTCAAGAGACCCAGTACTTC.

V gene TRBV27 combines with J gene TRBJ2-4; D not resolved. V lost 0 bases, J lost 6 bases, and 6 bases lay in between. The CDR3 consists of 13 residues. Germline lookup yields CDR1 MNHEY and CDR2 SMNVEV (reference sequence). The CDR3 nucleotides are TGTGCCAGCAGTTTATCTGGTACAAACATTCAGTACTTC. This gives the protein CASSLSGTNIQYF.

The genes are TRBV18 and TRBJ2-2, with 8 bases that match TRBD1. CDR1 and CDR2 from the germline V gene are KGHSH and LQKENI. Unmatched junction bases numbered 4, after V lost 0 bases and J lost 1 base. The CDR3 sequence is 17 residues long. In nucleotides, the CDR3 is TGTGCCAGCTCACCACCCCCGGGACAGGTGAACACCGGGGAGCTGTTTTTT. It translates to CASSPPPGQVNTGELFF.

The J gene is TRBJ2-7, the V gene TRBV28, with a weak D call TRBD1 (5 bases). CDR1 MDHEN and CDR2 SYDVKM come from the germline V gene. V was clipped by 2 bases and J by 4 bases, with 9 bases between them. The CDR3 is 13 amino acids. CDR3 coding DNA: TGTGCCAGCAGTTTAAGGGGAAGTTACGAGCAGTACTTC. It specifies CASSLRGSYEQYF.

The rearrangement uses TRBV27 and TRBJ2-7; D is perhaps TRBD1 (5 bases). The V and J ends lost 8 bases and 2 bases respectively, with 19 bases between them. Germline values: CDR1 MNHEY, CDR2 SMNVEV (reference sequence). The CDR3 is 15 residues long. The CDR3 DNA is TGTGCCAGCTGCCCTGCGGATGGGGCCCCCTACGAGCAGTACTTC. Translating it yields CASCPADGAPYEQYF.

The chain uses TRBV27 and TRBJ2-7; weak D call: TRBD1 (5 bases). Germline V gene lookup returns CDR1 MNHEY and CDR2 SMNVEV (reference sequence). The V and J ends lost 4 bases and 5 bases respectively, with 9 bases between them. This CDR3 contains 12 residues. CDR3 nucleotide sequence: TGTGCCAGCAGTTCAGGGCTCCACGAGCAGTACTTC. Its translation is CASSSGLHEQYF.

The chain has TRBV7-9 and TRBJ2-7, with 7 bases identical to TRBD2. Germline V CDR1 and CDR2: SEHNR, FQNEAQ (reference sequence). The ends lost 1 base at V and 3 bases at J; junction bases unmatched: 6. The CDR3 length is 15 residues. This CDR3 reads CASSLDQAGDYEQYF. In nucleotides, the CDR3 is TGTGCCAGCAGCTTAGATCAGGCGGGAGACTACGAGCAGTACTTC.

The chain combines TRBV4-3 with TRBJ1-1, with D maybe TRBD1 (5 bases). The CDR3 totals 14 residues. CDR1 is LGHNA, CDR2 YSLEER, per germline. The ends were cut back, 3 bases at V and 4 bases at J, with 12 bases in the middle. CDR3 residues: CASSHAGGSTEAFF. The CDR3 DNA reads TGCGCCAGCAGCCACGCCGGGGGGAGCACTGAAGCTTTCTTT.

This sequence joins TRBV7-9 and TRBJ1-1; D gene ambiguous. With 1 base removed from V and 4 bases from J, the gap between germline ends came to 10 bases. This CDR3 comprises 14 residues. Germline loops: CDR1 SEHNR, CDR2 FQNEAQ (reference sequence). CDR3: CASSLEMVSTEAFF. DNA for the CDR3: TGTGCCAGCAGCTTAGAAATGGTCAGCACTGAAGCTTTCTTT.

The chain carries TRBV10-3 and TRBJ2-7, with 8 bases matching TRBD1. This CDR3 region has 14 residues. Per the germline V gene, CDR1 is ENHRY and CDR2 is SYGVKD. V lost 0 bases and J lost 3; bases outside the gene matches: 1. The CDR3 DNA sequence: TGTGCCATCAGTGAGTCGACAGGGGTCTACGAGCAGTACTTC. This translates into CAISESTGVYEQYF.

V usage is TRBV28 and J usage is TRBJ2-7; no definite D call. V was clipped by 2 bases and J by 6 bases, with 8 bases between them. This CDR3 contains 12 residues. Germline loops: CDR1 MDHEN, CDR2 SYDVKM. The CDR3 spells CASSLDGGEQYF. Written as DNA, the CDR3 is TGTGCCAGCAGTTTAGACGGCGGCGAGCAGTACTTC.

The genes are TRBV2 and TRBJ2-2; a weak D match, TRBD2 (6 bases). Trimming took off 6 bases at V and 4 bases at J, with 12 bases between the two ends. CDR3 length: 14 residues. The germline gives CDR1 SNHLY, CDR2 FYNNEI. The CDR3 spells CASSPDGGTGELFF. For the CDR3, the DNA is TGTGCCAGCAGCCCGGACGGGGGCACCGGGGAGCTGTTTTTT.

The chain joins TRBV7-9 to TRBJ2-7; TRBD1 matches at 8 bases. Germline V gene lookup returns CDR1 SEHNR and CDR2 FQNEAQ (reference sequence). This CDR3 region has 15 residues. Trimming took 10 bases from V and 0 from J; bases not matched to a gene: 11. This CDR3 reads CATGRTGTPSYEQYF. As DNA, the CDR3 is TGTGCCACAGGTAGGACAGGGACCCCCTCCTACGAGCAGTACTTC. The whole variable domain, remainder taken from reference TRBV7-9 and TRBJ2-7, is DTGVSQNPRHKITKRGQNVTFRCDPISEHNRLYWYRQTLGQGPEFLTYFQNEAQLEKSRLLSDRFSAERPKGSFSTLEIQRTEQGDSAMYLCATGRTGTPSYEQYFGPGTRLTVT.